Given below is one TCR beta chain in context. A TCRbeta library incorporating unique molecular identifiers was prepared. MiXCR, run by TCRdb on the PCR reads, gives a single entry per CDR3 protein. The sample has 200,000 to 250,000 distinct CDR3 sequences, approximately 12% seen once. This sample is part of a study of T-cell reconstitution after alpha-beta-depleted transplantation in children. The CDR3 spans 15 residues. Per germline, CDR1 SGHTA and CDR2 FQGNSA. The V end lost 3 bases, the J end lost 5 bases, and 17 bases lay between the germline ends. This TCR came from a human donor who donated a stem cell graft to a child with acute lymphoblastic leukemia. The source material was PBMCs from the stem cell graft donor, sampled from the stem cell graft. The V call is TRBV7-2, the J call TRBJ2-7; a possible D gene is TRBD1 (7 bases). CDR3 loop: CASSFPSSRGDEQYF. Written as DNA, the CDR3 is TGTGCCAGCAGCTTCCCCTCGAGCAGGGGGGACGAGCAGTACTTC.